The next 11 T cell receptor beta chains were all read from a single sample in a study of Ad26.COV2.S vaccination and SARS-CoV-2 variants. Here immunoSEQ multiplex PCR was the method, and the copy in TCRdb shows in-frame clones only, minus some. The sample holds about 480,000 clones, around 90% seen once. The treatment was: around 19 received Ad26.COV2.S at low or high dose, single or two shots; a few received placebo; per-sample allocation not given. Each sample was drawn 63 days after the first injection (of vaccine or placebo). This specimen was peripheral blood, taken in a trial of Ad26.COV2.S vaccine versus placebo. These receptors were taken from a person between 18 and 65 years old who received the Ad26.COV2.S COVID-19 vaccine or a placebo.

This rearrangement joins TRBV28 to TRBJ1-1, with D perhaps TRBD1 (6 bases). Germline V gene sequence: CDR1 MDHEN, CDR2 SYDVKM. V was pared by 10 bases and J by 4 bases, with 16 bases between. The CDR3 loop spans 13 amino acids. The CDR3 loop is CATLGGVGTEAFF. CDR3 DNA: TGTGCCACACTGGGGGGCGTGGGCACTGAAGCTTTCTTT.

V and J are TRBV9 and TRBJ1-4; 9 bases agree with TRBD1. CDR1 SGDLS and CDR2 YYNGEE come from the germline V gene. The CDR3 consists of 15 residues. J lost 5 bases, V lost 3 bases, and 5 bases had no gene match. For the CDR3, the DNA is TGTGCCAGCAGCGCGTCCGGGACAGGGAATGAAAAACTGTTTTTT. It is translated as CASSASGTGNEKLFF.

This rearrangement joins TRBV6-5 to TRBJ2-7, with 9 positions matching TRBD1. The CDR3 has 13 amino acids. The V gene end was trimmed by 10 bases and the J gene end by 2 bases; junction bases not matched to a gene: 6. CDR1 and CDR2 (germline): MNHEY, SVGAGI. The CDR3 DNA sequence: TGTGCCACCCGGGACAGGGTGACCTACGAGCAGTACTTC. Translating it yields CATRDRVTYEQYF.

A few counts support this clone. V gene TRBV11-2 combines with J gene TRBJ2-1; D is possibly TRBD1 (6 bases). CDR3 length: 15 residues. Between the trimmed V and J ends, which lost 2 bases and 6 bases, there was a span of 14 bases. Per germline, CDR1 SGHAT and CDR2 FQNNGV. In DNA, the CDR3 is TGTGCCAGCAGCTTACTGGGGGCTCGAGGCAATGAGCAGTTCTTC. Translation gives CASSLLGARGNEQFF.

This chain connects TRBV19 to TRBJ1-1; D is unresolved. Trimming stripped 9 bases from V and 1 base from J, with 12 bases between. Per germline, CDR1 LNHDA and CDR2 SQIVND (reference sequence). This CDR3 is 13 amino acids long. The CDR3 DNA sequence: TGTGCCAGGACCCTCAGAACGAACACTGAAGCTTTCTTT. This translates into CARTLRTNTEAFF.

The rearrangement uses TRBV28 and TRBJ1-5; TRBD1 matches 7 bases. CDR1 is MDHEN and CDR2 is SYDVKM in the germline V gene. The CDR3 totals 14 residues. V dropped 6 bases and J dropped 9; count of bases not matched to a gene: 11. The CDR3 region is CASSPAPRGGPQHF. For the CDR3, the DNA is TGTGCCAGCAGCCCAGCCCCCAGGGGGGGGCCCCAGCATTTT.

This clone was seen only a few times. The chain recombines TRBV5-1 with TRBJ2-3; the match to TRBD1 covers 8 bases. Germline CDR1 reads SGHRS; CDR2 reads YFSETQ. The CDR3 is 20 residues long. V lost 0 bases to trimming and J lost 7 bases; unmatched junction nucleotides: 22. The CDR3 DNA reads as TGCGCCAGCAGCTTGGACTCAGGGGGCGCCTTGAGAACGATGAAAAATACGCAGTATTTT. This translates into CASSLDSGGALRTMKNTQYF.

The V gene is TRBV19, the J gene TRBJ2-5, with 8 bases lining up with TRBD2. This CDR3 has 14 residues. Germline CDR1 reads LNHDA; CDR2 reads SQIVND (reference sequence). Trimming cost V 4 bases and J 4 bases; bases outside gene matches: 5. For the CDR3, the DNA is TGTGCCAGTAGTAAGAGCGGGGGACCAGAGACCCAGTACTTC. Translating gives CASSKSGGPETQYF.

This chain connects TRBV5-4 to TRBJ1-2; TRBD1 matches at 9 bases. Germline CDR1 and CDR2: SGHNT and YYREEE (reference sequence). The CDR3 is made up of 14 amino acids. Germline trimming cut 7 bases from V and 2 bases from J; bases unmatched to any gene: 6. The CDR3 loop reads CASREDRGNYGYTF. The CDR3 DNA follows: TGTGCCAGCCGAGAGGACAGGGGAAACTATGGCTACACCTTC.

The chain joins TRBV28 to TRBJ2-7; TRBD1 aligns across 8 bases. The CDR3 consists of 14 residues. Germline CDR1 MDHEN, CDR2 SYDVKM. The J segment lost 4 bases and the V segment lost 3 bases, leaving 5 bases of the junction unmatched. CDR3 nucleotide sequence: TGTGCCAGCAGTTTCAGGGGGCGGATGTACGAGCAGTACTTC. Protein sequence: CASSFRGRMYEQYF.

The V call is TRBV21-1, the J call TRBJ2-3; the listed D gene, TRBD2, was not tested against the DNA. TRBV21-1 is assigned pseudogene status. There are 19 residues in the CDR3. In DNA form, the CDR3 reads TGTGCCAGCAGCAAAAGTGGGGGGACTAGCGGGAGGGCCCGGGATACGCAGTATTTT. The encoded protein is CASSKSGGTSGRARDTQYF.